This is a list of T cell receptor beta chains from one sample in a study of T cells in Graves' hyperthyroidism and ophthalmopathy. One entry per CDR3 protein, called by TCRdb with MiXCR from the multiplex PCR reads. The profile shows roughly 170,000 distinct CDR3 sequences, around 15% of them singletons. The specimen was blood. All receptors derive from a woman between 50 and 59 years old with Graves' hyperthyroidism. CDR3s include the opening cysteine and the closing phenylalanine or tryptophan. A D gene is named only where the DNA matches it firmly. Some rows mark clone size as missing; the rest say once, few, many or name a class of expanded clone.

TRBD2	TRBV9	many	TRBJ2-1	TGTGCCAGCAGCGTCGGGGCTAGCGGATTCTACAATGAGCAGTTCTTC	CASSVGASGFYNEQFF
.	TRBV3-1	many	TRBJ1-2	TGTGCCAGCACCCAGGGTACCTATGGCTACACCTTC	CASTQGTYGYTF
.	TRBV5-1	many	TRBJ1-1	TGCGCCAGCAGGCCAACGTCCCTCATGAACACTGAAGCTTTCTTT	CASRPTSLMNTEAFF
TRBD2	TRBV12-3/TRBV12-4	many	TRBJ2-2	TGTGCCAGCAAATCCTGGACTAGCGGGGGGGCGGAGCTGTTTTTT	CASKSWTSGGAELFF
.	TRBV5-1	few	TRBJ1-3	TGCGCCAGCATCGATGTGCAGGGCTTCTCTGGAAACACCATATATTTT	CASIDVQGFSGNTIYF
.	TRBV18	.	TRBJ2-7	TGTGCCAGCTCACCGGACGGAACCTACGAGCAGTACTTC	CASSPDGTYEQYF
.	TRBV9	many	TRBJ1-1	TGTGCCAGCAGCGTTCATCAGGCGGGCACTGAAGCTTTCTTT	CASSVHQAGTEAFF
TRBD2	TRBV4-2	many	TRBJ2-1	TGTGCCAGCAGCCAAGAGTCGGGACTAGCGGGGGTGGATGAGCAGTTCTTC	CASSQESGLAGVDEQFF
.	TRBV18	many	TRBJ1-5	TGTGCCAGCTCACCCTCGAGGGGTCAGCCCCAGCATTTT	CASSPSRGQPQHF
.	TRBV7-2	many	TRBJ2-1	TGTGCCAGCAGCTTAGCCCCCAAGAGTGAGCAGTTCTTC	CASSLAPKSEQFF
.	TRBV2	.	TRBJ2-7	TGTGCCAGCAGTGAAGCATGGAAGGAGCAGTACTTC	CASSEAWKEQYF
.	TRBV4-1	few	TRBJ1-1	TGCGCCAGCAGCCAAGATCGACTTGATGGCACTGAAGCTTTCTTT	CASSQDRLDGTEAFF
.	TRBV3-1	many	TRBJ1-6	TGTGCCAGCAGCCAACTATCGGGGGGGGTCGCACCCCTCCACTTT	CASSQLSGGVAPLHF
.	TRBV7-8	many	TRBJ1-1	TGTGCCAGCAGCCCCGTTAGTAGGGGCCCTGAAGCTTTCTTT	CASSPVSRGPEAFF
.	TRBV6-5	.	TRBJ2-7	TGTGCCAGCAGTTACTTGGTGACAGTCTACGAGCAGTACTTC	CASSYLVTVYEQYF
.	TRBV3-1	.	TRBJ2-2	TGTGCCAGCAGCCATAGAGCCGGGGCCGGGGAGCTGTTTTTT	CASSHRAGAGELFF
TRBD1	TRBV5-1	many	TRBJ1-2	TGCGCCAGCAGCTGGGACAGGGGGCTCGTTGGCTACACCTTC	CASSWDRGLVGYTF
.	TRBV2	many	TRBJ2-1	TGTGCCAGCAGTGAATCCGTACTATACAATGAGCAGTTCTTC	CASSESVLYNEQFF
.	TRBV5-1	once	TRBJ1-2	TGCGCCAGCAGCTTGGATGGCCCACAGGGTCCCTATGGCTACGCCTTC	CASSLDGPQGPYGYAF
.	TRBV6-2/TRBV6-3	.	TRBJ1-4	TGTGCCAGCAGTTACCGAGACTTGGGGTTTGGAGAAAAACTGTTTTTT	CASSYRDLGFGEKLFF
TRBD1	TRBV19	.	TRBJ1-5	TGTGCCAGCTGGGACAGGGGATCGTTTCAGCCCCAGCATTTT	CASWDRGSFQPQHF
.	TRBV6-2/TRBV6-3	many	TRBJ2-6	TGTGCCAGCAGTTTTCGCTCTGGGGCCAACGTCCTGACTTTC	CASSFRSGANVLTF
.	TRBV3-1	many	TRBJ2-3	TGTGCCAGCAGCCACCCCGCGACTGGTTTAGATACGCAGTATTTT	CASSHPATGLDTQYF
TRBD1	TRBV24-1	many	TRBJ2-1	TGTGCCACCAGTGAGTCCGGGACAGGGAATGAGCAGTTCTTC	CATSESGTGNEQFF
.	TRBV20-1	many	TRBJ1-5	TGCAGTGCCAGACTTGATGGGGGTCAAAATCAGCCCCAGCATTTT	CSARLDGGQNQPQHF
.	TRBV3-1	many	TRBJ1-3	TGTGCCAGCAGCGGACAGTACTCTGGAAACACCATATATTTT	CASSGQYSGNTIYF
.	TRBV19	many	TRBJ1-2	TGTGCCAGTAGTATGCAGGGAGGTGGTGATGGCTACACCTTC	CASSMQGGGDGYTF
.	TRBV6-2/TRBV6-3	many	TRBJ2-3	TGTGCCAGCATCCTAGGCGCCCGGACTCCACGTGATACGCAGTATTTT	CASILGARTPRDTQYF
.	TRBV7-9	.	TRBJ1-2	TGTGCCAGCAGCTTACCAGCTTATGGCTACACCTTC	CASSLPAYGYTF
TRBD2	TRBV7-2	many	TRBJ2-4	TGTGCCAGCAGCTTAATCCGGGGGGGCTTGGGAGGAAACATTCAGTACTTC	CASSLIRGGLGGNIQYF
.	TRBV5-1	many	TRBJ2-3	TGCGCCAGCAGCACTACTTCCGGGACCCCGGTAGTGATTGGAGGGACGCAGTATTTT	CASSTTSGTPVVIGGTQYF
TRBD2	TRBV18	.	TRBJ2-3	TGTGCCAGCTCACCGTTAATAGCGGGGGATCGACCAGATACGCAGTATTTT	CASSPLIAGDRPDTQYF
.	TRBV24-1	few	TRBJ2-1	TGTGCCACCAGAGGAGTGGGACCAGGGAATGAGCAGTTCTTC	CATRGVGPGNEQFF
.	TRBV20-1	many	TRBJ2-1	TGCAGTGCTAGAGAGGAGGGGACCCCCTACAATGAGCAGTTCTTC	CSAREEGTPYNEQFF
TRBD1	TRBV2	.	TRBJ2-3	TGTGCCAGCAGTGAAGCATCCGAAAGGACAGGGGGCTGGACAGATACGCAGTATTTT	CASSEASERTGGWTDTQYF
.	TRBV9	many	TRBJ2-2	TGTGCCAGCAGCGTAGTGGACACCGGGGAGCTGTTTTTT	CASSVVDTGELFF
.	TRBV27	many	TRBJ1-2	TGTGCCAGCAGTCCACAGGGCTCGTCTGGCTACACCTTC	CASSPQGSSGYTF
.	TRBV5-6	.	TRBJ2-7	TGTGCCAGCACCCTGTGGCAGGGGACCCTGGAGCAGTACTTC	CASTLWQGTLEQYF
.	TRBV6-1	many	TRBJ1-1	TGTGCCAGCAGTCAGGGGCTTCGCACTGAAGCTTTCTTT	CASSQGLRTEAFF
.	TRBV5-1	many	TRBJ1-5	TGCGCCAGCAGCTTGACAGGTAGTAGCAATCAGCCCCAGCATTTT	CASSLTGSSNQPQHF
.	TRBV9	many	TRBJ2-7	TGTGCCAGCAGCGTAGTGGAGACAGCGGAGCAGTACTTC	CASSVVETAEQYF
.	TRBV12-3/TRBV12-4	many	TRBJ1-5	TGTGCCAGCAGCCCCGGGGGGGCCGGGGGGGGCGGTCAGCCCCAGCATTTT	CASSPGGAGGGGQPQHF
TRBD2	TRBV2	.	TRBJ2-1	TGTGCCAGCAGTGTGGGACTAGCGGTGGACAATGAGCAGTTCTTC	CASSVGLAVDNEQFF
.	TRBV6-1	many	TRBJ2-1	TGTGCCAGCAGTGCGCTGGCGGGGAGCTCCTACAATGAGCAGTTCTTC	CASSALAGSSYNEQFF
.	TRBV12-3/TRBV12-4	many	TRBJ2-3	TGTGCCAGCAGCGAGGTGGATACGCAGTATTTT	CASSEVDTQYF
TRBD2	TRBV4-1	few	TRBJ2-1	TGCGCCAGCAGCCAATCCCCGGGACTACTCTACAATGAGCAGTTCTTC	CASSQSPGLLYNEQFF
TRBD1	TRBV28	many	TRBJ1-4	TGTGCCAGCAGTCCCCCGACAGGGCCCTTGGAAAAACTGTTTTTT	CASSPPTGPLEKLFF
TRBD1	TRBV7-3	.	TRBJ2-5	TGTGCCAGCAGCTTGGCCAGGGGGCCGGGGGAGAAGACCCAGTACTTC	CASSLARGPGEKTQYF
TRBD1	TRBV19	.	TRBJ2-7	TGTGCCAGTAAAGGATTTGGACAGGGATTGGAGGAGCAGTACTTC	CASKGFGQGLEEQYF
.	TRBV2	many	TRBJ2-1	TGTGCCAGCAGTGATCAGGTGGCGGATGAGCAGTTCTTC	CASSDQVADEQFF
.	TRBV27	many	TRBJ1-1	TGTGCCAGCAGTTACTCAGGGGAAAATGAAGCTTTCTTT	CASSYSGENEAFF
.	TRBV6-2/TRBV6-3	many	TRBJ1-4	TGTGCCAGCAGACCAAGTTGGGGAACTAATGAAAAACTGTTTTTT	CASRPSWGTNEKLFF
.	TRBV6-2/TRBV6-3	many	TRBJ2-1	TGTGCCAGCAGTTACCGGGTAAAGACAGCTACGATAAGCTCCTACAATGAGCAGTTCTTC	CASSYRVKTATISSYNEQFF